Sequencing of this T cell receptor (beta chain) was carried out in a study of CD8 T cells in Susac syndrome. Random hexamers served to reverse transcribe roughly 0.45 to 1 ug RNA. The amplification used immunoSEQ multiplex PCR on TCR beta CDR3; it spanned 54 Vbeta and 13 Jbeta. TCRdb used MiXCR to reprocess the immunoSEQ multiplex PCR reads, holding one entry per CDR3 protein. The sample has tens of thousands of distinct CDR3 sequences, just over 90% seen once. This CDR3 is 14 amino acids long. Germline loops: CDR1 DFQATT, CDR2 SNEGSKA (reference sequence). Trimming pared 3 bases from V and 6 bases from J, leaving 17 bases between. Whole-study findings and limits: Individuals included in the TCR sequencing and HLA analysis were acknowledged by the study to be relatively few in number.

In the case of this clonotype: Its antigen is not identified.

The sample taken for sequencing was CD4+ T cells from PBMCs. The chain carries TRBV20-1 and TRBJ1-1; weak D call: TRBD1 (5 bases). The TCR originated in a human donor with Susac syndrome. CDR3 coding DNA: TGCAGTGCTAGTCGGGGACCAAGGGTCTCTGAAGCTTTCTTT. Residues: CSASRGPRVSEAFF.